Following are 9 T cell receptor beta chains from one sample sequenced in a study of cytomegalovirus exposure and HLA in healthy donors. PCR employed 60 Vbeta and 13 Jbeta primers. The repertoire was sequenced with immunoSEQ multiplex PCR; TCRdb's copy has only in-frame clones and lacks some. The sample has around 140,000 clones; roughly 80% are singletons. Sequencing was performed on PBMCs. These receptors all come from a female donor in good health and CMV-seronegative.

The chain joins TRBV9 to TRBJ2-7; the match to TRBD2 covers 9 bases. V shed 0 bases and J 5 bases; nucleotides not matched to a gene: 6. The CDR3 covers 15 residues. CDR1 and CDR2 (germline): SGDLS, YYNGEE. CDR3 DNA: TGTGCCAGCAGCGTAGTAGGGCTAGCGGGAAACGAGCAGTACTTC. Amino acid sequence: CASSVVGLAGNEQYF.

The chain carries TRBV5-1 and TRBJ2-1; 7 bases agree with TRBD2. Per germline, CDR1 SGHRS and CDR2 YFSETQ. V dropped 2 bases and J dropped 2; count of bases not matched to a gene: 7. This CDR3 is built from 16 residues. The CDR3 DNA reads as TGCGCCAGCAGCTTTGGGGAGGGAGGGGCCTACAATGAGCAGTTCTTC. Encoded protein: CASSFGEGGAYNEQFF.

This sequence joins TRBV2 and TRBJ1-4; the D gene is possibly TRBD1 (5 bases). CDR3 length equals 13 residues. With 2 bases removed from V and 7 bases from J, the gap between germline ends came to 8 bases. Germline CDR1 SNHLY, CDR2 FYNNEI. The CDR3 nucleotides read TGTGCCAGCAGTGAACGGAGGGGTGAAAAACTGTTTTTT. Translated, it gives CASSERRGEKLFF.

The CDR3 loop is CASSLVADSSGNTIYF. In nucleotides, the CDR3 is TGCGCCAGCAGCTTGGTAGCCGATAGCTCTGGAAACACCATATATTTT. J is TRBJ1-3 and V is TRBV5-1; no clear D. The germline gives CDR1 SGHRS, CDR2 YFSETQ. The CDR3 is made up of 16 amino acids. The V and J ends lost 0 bases and 0 bases respectively, with 10 bases between them. The complete variable domain, with remaining parts taken from reference TRBV5-1 and TRBJ1-3, reads KAGVTQTPRYLIKTRGQQVTLSCSPISGHRSVSWYQQTPGQGLQFLFEYFSETQRNKGNFPGRFSGRQFSNSRSEMNVSTLELGDSALYLCASSLVADSSGNTIYFGEGSWLTVV.

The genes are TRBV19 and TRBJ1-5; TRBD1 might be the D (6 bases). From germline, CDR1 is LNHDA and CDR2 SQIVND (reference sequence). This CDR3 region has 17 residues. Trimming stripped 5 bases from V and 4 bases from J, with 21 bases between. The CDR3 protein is CASSVKISGQVNQPQHF. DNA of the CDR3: TGTGCCAGTAGTGTGAAGATCTCGGGACAAGTAAATCAGCCCCAGCATTTT.

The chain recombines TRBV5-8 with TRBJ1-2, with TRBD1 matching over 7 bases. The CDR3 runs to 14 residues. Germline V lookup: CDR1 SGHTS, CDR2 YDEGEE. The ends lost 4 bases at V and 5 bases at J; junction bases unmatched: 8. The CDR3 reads CASSPRTGRYGYTF. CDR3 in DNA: TGTGCCAGCAGCCCCCGGACAGGCCGATATGGCTACACCTTC.

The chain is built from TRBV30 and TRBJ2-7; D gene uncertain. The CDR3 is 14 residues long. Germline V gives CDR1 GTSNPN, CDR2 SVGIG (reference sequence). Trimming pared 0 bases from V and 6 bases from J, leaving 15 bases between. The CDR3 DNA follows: TGTGCCTGGAGTGTCGGTGACTTCTTAGGCGAGCAGTACTTC. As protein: CAWSVGDFLGEQYF.

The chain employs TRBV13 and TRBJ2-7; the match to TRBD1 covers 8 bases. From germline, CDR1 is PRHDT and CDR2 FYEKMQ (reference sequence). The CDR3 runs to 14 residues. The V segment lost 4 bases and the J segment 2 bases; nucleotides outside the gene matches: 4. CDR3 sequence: CASSSPGQAYEQYF. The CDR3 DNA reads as TGTGCCAGCAGCTCCCCGGGACAGGCCTACGAGCAGTACTTC. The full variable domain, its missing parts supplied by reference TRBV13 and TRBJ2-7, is AAGVIQSPRHLIKEKRETATLKCYPIPRHDTVYWYQQGPGQDPQFLISFYEKMQSDKGSIPDRFSAQQFSDYHSELNMSSLELGDSALYFCASSSPGQAYEQYFGPGTRLTVT.

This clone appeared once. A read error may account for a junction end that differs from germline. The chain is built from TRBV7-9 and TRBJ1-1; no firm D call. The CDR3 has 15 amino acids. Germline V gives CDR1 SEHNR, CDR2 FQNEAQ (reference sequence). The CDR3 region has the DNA TGTTCCAGCAGCTTAGAACCCCCACGCGGAGGGGAAGCTTTCTTT. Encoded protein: CSSSLEPPRGGEAFF.